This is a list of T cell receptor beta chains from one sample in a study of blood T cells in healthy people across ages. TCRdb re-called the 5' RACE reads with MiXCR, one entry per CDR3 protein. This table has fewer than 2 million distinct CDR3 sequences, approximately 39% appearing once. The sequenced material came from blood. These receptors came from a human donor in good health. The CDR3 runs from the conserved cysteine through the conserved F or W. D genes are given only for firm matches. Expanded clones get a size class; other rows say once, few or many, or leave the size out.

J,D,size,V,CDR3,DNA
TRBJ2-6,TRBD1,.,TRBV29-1,CSVRTGEGANVLTF,TGCAGCGTGCGCACAGGGGAAGGGGCCAACGTCCTGACTTTC
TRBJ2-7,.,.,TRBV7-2,CASSSWDVTPYEQYF,TGTGCCAGCAGCTCTTGGGACGTAACTCCCTACGAGCAGTACTTC
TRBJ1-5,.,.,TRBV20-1,CSASGTASNQPQHF,TGCAGTGCTTCTGGGACGGCTAGCAATCAGCCCCAGCATTTT
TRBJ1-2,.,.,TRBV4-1,CASSHTGTGYTF,TGCGCCAGCAGCCATACAGGGACAGGCTACACCTTC
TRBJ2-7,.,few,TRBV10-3,CAIRPGTGGIEQYF,TGTGCCATCAGACCAGGGACCGGGGGTATCGAGCAGTACTTC
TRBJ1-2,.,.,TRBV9,CASSVDPDLYGYTF,TGTGCCAGCAGCGTAGATCCAGACCTCTATGGCTACACCTTC
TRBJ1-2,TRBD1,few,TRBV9,CASSVGGGGFGGYTF,TGTGCCAGCAGCGTAGGAGGGGGCGGTTTCGGTGGCTACACCTTC
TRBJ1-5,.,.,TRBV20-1,CSARDIQHPNQPQHF,TGCAGTGCTAGAGATATCCAACACCCCAATCAGCCCCAGCATTTT
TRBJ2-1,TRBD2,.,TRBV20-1,CSARGALLAGGSDEQFF,TGCAGTGCTAGAGGCGCCTTACTAGCGGGGGGAAGCGATGAGCAGTTCTTC
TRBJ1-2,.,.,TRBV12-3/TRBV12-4,CTSSPSASYGYTF,TGTACCAGCAGCCCCTCGGCGTCCTATGGCTACACCTTC
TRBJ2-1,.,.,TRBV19,CASSMKRSYSYNEQFF,TGTGCCAGTAGTATGAAGAGGTCCTACTCCTACAATGAGCAGTTCTTC
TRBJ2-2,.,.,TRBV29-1,CSVERQNTGELFF,TGCAGCGTTGAGAGACAGAACACCGGGGAGCTGTTTTTT
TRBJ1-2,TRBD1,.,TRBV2,CAVIGGANYGYTF,TGTGCTGTTATAGGGGGCGCTAACTATGGCTACACCTTC
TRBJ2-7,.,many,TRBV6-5,CASRSGTYEQYF,TGTGCCAGCAGGTCCGGGACCTACGAGCAGTACTTC
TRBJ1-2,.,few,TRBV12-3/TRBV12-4,CASSSRPGVENYGYTF,TGTGCCAGCAGCTCCCGACCGGGAGTGGAGAACTATGGCTACACCTTC
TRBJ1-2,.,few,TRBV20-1,CSAATGPGGGRGYTF,TGCAGTGCCGCGACAGGTCCGGGCGGAGGACGCGGCTACACCTTC